The entry below gives a single TCR beta chain sequence along with its context. The CDR3 is 16 residues long. V lost 5 bases to trimming and J lost 1 base, with 14 bases between them. Germline CDR1 reads KGHSH; CDR2 reads LQKENI. The source of the sample is a study of blood T cell repertoires in COVID-19. Profiled with immunoSEQ multiplex PCR; TCRdb holds only in-frame clones, not every one. The sample holds more than 110,000 clones, almost 85% seen once. The sequenced sample was PBMCs or T cells enriched from blood (not recorded which). V gene TRBV18 combines with J gene TRBJ2-2, with D maybe TRBD1 (6 bases). The TCR comes from a man in his forties with acute COVID-19. The CDR3 DNA reads as TGTGCCAGCTCATCTAGACAGGCCGAGAACACCGGGGAGCTGTTTTTT. It specifies CASSSRQAENTGELFF.